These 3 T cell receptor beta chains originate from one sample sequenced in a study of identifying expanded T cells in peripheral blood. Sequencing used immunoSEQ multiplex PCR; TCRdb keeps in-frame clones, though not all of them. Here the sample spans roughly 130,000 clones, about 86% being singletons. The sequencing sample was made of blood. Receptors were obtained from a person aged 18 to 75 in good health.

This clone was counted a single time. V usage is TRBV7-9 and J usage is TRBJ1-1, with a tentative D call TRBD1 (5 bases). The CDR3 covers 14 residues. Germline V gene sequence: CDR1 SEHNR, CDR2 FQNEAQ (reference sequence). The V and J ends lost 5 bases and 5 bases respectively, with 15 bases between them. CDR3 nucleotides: TGTGCCAGCAGCACCCGGGACCACCAAACTGAAGCTTTCTTT. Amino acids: CASSTRDHQTEAFF. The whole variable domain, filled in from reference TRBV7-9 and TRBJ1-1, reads DTGVSQNPRHKITKRGQNVTFRCDPISEHNRLYWYRQTLGQGPEFLTYFQNEAQLEKSRLLSDRFSAERPKGSFSTLEIQRTEQGDSAMYLCASSTRDHQTEAFFGQGTRLTVV.

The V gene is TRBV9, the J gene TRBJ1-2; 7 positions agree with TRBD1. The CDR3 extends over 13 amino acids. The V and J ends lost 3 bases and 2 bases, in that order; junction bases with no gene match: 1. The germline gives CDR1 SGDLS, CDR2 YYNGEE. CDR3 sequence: CASSEQGNYGYTF. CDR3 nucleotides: TGTGCCAGCAGCGAACAGGGGAACTATGGCTACACCTTC.

CDR3 loop: CSGGEIFGYTF. CDR3 in DNA: TGCAGTGGGGGGGAGATTTTTGGCTACACCTTC. The V gene is TRBV20-1, the J gene TRBJ1-2; weak D call: TRBD1 (5 bases). V was cut by 7 bases and J by 7 bases, with 13 bases left in between. This CDR3 comprises 11 residues. Germline V gene sequence: CDR1 DFQATT, CDR2 SNEGSKA (reference sequence).